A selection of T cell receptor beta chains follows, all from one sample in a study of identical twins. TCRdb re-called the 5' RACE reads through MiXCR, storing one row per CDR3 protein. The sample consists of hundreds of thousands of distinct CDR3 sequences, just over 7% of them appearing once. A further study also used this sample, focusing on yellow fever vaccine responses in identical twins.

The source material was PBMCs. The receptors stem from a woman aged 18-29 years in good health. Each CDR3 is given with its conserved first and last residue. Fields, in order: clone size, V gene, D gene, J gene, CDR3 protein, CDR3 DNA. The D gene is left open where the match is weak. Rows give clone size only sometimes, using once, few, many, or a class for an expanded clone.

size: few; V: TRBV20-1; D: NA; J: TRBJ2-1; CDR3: CSARVPNPHNEQFF; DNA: TGCAGTGCTAGAGTTCCAAACCCCCACAATGAGCAGTTCTTC
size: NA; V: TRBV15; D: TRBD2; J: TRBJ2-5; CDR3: CATSRSSGGAGETQYF; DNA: TGTGCCACCAGCAGGAGTAGCGGGGGGGCCGGAGAGACCCAGTACTTC
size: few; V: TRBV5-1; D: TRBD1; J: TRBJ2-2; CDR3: CASRDRLYAGELFF; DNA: TGCGCCAGCCGGGACAGGCTTTATGCCGGGGAGCTGTTTTTT
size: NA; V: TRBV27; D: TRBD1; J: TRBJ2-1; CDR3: CASTRYRDRVWNEQFF; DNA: TGTGCCAGCACCAGGTACCGGGACAGGGTGTGGAATGAGCAGTTCTTC
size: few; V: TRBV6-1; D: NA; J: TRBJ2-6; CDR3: CASSHSGQSGANVLTF; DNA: TGTGCCAGCAGCCATTCGGGGCAATCTGGGGCCAACGTCCTGACTTTC
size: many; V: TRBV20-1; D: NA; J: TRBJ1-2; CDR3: CSAQPGHTKYGYTF; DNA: TGCAGTGCTCAACCGGGACACACCAAATATGGCTACACCTTC
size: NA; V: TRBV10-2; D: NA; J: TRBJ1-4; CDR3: CASSEPNRLGEKLFF; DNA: TGCGCCAGCAGTGAGCCAAACAGGCTCGGCGAAAAACTGTTTTTT
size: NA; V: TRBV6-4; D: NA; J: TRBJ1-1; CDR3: CASSVEVNTEAFF; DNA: TGTGCCAGCAGTGTGGAAGTCAACACTGAAGCTTTCTTT
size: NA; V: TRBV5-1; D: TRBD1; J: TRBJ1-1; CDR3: CASSLLIQGLDTEAFF; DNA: TGCGCCAGCAGCCTATTAATACAGGGGCTGGACACTGAAGCTTTCTTT
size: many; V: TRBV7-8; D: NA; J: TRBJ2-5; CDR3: CASSIPTGLQETQYF; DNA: TGTGCCAGCAGCATCCCGACAGGATTACAAGAGACCCAGTACTTC
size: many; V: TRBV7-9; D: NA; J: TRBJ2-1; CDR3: CASSYSSEQFF; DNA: TGTGCCAGCAGTTACTCGAGTGAGCAGTTCTTC
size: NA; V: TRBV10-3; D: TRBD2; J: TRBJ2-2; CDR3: CATTGRGVNTGELFF; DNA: TGTGCCACAACGGGGCGGGGGGTCAACACCGGGGAGCTGTTTTTT
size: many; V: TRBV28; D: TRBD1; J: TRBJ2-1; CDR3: CASSPQTGRTYNEQFF; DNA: TGTGCCAGCAGTCCTCAGACAGGGCGGACCTACAATGAGCAGTTCTTC
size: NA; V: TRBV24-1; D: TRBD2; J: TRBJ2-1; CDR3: CATSDFGREKDNEQFF; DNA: TGTGCCACCAGTGATTTTGGGCGGGAGAAAGACAATGAGCAGTTCTTC
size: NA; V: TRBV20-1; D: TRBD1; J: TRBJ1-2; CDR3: CSARVWYSRDRGHGYTF; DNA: TGCAGTGCTAGAGTCTGGTATTCCCGGGACAGGGGCCATGGCTACACCTTC
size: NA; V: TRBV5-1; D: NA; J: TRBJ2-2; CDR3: CASSYARVGAGSTGELFF; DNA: TGCGCCAGCAGCTACGCGAGGGTCGGGGCTGGGAGCACCGGGGAGCTGTTTTTT
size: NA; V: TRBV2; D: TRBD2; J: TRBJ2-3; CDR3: CASRRGGEGTDTQYF; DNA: TGTGCCAGCAGGAGGGGAGGGGAGGGCACAGATACGCAGTATTTT
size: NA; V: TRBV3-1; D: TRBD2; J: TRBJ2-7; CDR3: CASSPLLLAGVAYEQYF; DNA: TGTGCCAGCAGCCCTCTCCTACTAGCGGGAGTGGCCTACGAGCAGTACTTC
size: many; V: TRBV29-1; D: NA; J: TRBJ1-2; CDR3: CSSDLHRDYGYTF; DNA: TGCAGCTCCGACTTGCACAGGGACTATGGCTACACCTTC
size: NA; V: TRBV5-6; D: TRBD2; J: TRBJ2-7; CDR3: CASSWRDRLAGAEQYF; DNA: TGTGCCAGCAGCTGGAGAGATAGGCTAGCGGGAGCGGAGCAGTACTTC
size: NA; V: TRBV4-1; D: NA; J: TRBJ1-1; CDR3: CASSQEFMNTEAFF; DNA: TGCGCCAGCAGCCAAGAATTCATGAACACTGAAGCTTTCTTT
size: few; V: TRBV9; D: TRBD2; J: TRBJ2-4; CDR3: CASSAGLGPQNIQYF; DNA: TGTGCCAGCAGCGCGGGACTAGGGCCGCAAAACATTCAGTACTTC
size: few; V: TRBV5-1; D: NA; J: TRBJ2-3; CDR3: CASSRTVRTSTDTQYF; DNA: TGCGCCAGCAGCAGGACGGTTCGAACTAGCACAGATACGCAGTATTTT
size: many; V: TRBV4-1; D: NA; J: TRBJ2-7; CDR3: CASSLIAVSSESYEQYF; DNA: TGCGCCAGCAGCCTGATCGCGGTCTCTTCGGAGTCCTACGAGCAGTACTTC
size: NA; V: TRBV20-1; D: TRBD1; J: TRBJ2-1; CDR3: CSPRTGNNEQFF; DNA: TGCAGCCCGAGGACAGGGAACAATGAGCAGTTCTTC
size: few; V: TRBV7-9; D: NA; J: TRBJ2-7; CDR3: CASSTTDYEQYF; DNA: TGTGCCAGCAGCACTACAGACTACGAGCAGTACTTC
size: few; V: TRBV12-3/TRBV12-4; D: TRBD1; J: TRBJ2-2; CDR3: CASNPTGFAGELFF; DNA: TGTGCCAGCAACCCGACAGGGTTCGCCGGGGAGCTGTTTTTT
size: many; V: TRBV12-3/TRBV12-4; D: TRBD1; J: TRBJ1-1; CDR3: CASSWDRRGTEAFF; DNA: TGTGCCAGCAGTTGGGACAGGCGGGGGACTGAAGCTTTCTTT
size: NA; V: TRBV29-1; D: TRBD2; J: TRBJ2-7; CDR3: CSVATSASSYEQYF; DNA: TGCAGCGTTGCCACTAGCGCAAGCTCCTACGAGCAGTACTTC
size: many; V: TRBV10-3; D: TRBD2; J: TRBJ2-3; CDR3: CAILAGEGDTQYF; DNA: TGTGCCATTCTAGCGGGAGAGGGAGATACGCAGTATTTT
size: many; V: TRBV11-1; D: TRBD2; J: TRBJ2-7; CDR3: CASSFLTASGRFNNEQYF; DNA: TGTGCCAGCAGCTTTCTCACGGCTAGCGGGAGGTTCAACAACGAGCAGTACTTC
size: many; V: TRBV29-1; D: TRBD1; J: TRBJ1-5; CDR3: CSVAGGDGSNQPQHF; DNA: TGCAGCGTTGCAGGGGGCGATGGTAGCAATCAGCCCCAGCATTTT
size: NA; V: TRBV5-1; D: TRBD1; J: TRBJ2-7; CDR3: CASSRGTVSTYEQYF; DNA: TGCGCCAGCAGCAGAGGGACAGTCTCCACCTACGAGCAGTACTTC
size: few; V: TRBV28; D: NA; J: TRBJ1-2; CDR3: CASRPANYGYTF; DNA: TGTGCCAGCAGGCCAGCTAACTATGGCTACACCTTC
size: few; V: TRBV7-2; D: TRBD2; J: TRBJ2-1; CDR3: CASSIGLAGGREQFF; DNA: TGTGCCAGCAGCATTGGACTAGCGGGGGGCAGGGAGCAGTTCTTC
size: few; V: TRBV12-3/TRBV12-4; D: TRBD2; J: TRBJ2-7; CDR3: CASSVGLAKYEQYF; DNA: TGTGCCAGCAGTGTCGGACTAGCGAAGTACGAGCAGTACTTC
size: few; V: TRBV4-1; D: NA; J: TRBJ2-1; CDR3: CASSQEGLNNEQFF; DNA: TGCGCCAGCAGCCAAGAAGGGCTGAACAATGAGCAGTTCTTC
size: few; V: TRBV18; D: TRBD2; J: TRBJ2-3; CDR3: CASSPPTGGPPDTQYF; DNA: TGTGCCAGCTCACCACCCACGGGAGGGCCTCCAGATACGCAGTATTTT
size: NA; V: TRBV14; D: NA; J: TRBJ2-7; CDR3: CASSQGLVRGPYEQYF; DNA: TGTGCCAGCAGCCAAGGATTGGTTAGGGGCCCCTACGAGCAGTACTTC
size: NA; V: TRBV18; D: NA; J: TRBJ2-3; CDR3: CASSPKGGPADTQYF; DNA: TGTGCCAGCTCACCCAAGGGGGGGCCAGCAGATACGCAGTATTTT
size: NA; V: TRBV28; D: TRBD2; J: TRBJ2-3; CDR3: CASSLLRLAGARFTDTQYF; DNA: TGTGCCAGCAGCCTCCTCCGACTAGCGGGGGCTAGGTTTACAGATACGCAGTATTTT
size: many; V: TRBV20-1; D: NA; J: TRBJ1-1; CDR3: CSATRPNTEAFF; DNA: TGCAGTGCTACCAGACCGAACACTGAAGCTTTCTTT
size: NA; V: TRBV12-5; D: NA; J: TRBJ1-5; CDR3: CASGPGGGQPQHF; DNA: TGTGCTAGTGGTCCCGGTGGGGGGCAGCCCCAGCATTTT
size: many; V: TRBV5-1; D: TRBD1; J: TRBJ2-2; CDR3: CASSLTGPRTGELFF; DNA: TGCGCCAGCAGCCTGACAGGGCCGCGAACCGGGGAGCTGTTTTTT
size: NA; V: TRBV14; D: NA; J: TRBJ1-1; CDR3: CASSKLARSEAFF; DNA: TGTGCCAGCAGCAAACTGGCCAGGTCTGAAGCTTTCTTT
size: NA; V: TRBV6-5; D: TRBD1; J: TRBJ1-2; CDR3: CASSYSGTDGYTF; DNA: TGTGCCAGCAGTTACTCGGGGACAGACGGCTACACCTTC
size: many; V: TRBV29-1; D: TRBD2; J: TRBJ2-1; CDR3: CSGKGLAGVGNEQFF; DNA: TGCAGCGGAAAGGGACTAGCGGGAGTAGGCAATGAGCAGTTCTTC
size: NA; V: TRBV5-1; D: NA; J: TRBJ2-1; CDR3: CASSLGDAEQFF; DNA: TGCGCCAGCAGCTTGGGGGACGCTGAGCAGTTCTTC
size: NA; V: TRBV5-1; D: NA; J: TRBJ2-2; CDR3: CASSSKAGSTPGELFF; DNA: TGCGCCAGCAGCTCTAAGGCCGGGTCAACCCCCGGGGAGCTGTTTTTT
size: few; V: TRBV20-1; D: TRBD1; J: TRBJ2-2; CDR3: CSARDRVNTGELFF; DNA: TGCAGTGCTAGGGACAGGGTGAACACCGGGGAGCTGTTTTTT
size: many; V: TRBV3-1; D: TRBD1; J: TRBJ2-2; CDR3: CASSQDLTGQGLTGELFF; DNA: TGTGCCAGCAGCCAAGATCTAACGGGACAGGGATTAACCGGGGAGCTGTTTTTT
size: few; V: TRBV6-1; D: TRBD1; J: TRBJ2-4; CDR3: CASRGTGDLAKNIQYF; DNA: TGTGCCAGCAGAGGAACAGGGGACCTAGCCAAAAACATTCAGTACTTC
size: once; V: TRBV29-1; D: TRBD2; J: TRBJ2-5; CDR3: CIAGGGETQYF; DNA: TGCATTGCCGGCGGGGGGGAGACCCAGTACTTC
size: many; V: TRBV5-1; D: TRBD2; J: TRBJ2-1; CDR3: CASSLRTSGGDEQFF; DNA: TGCGCCAGCAGCCTGAGGACTAGCGGGGGCGATGAGCAGTTCTTC
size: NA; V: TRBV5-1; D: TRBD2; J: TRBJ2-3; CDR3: CASSFWGGTDTQYF; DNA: TGCGCCAGCAGCTTTTGGGGGGGGACAGATACGCAGTATTTT